This T cell receptor beta chain was captured by sequencing in a study of CD8+CD57+ T cells in acquired aplastic anemia. Study background: Sorted CD4+ and CD8+ cells yielded DNA averaging around 3 ug.

With 6 bases removed from V and 3 bases from J, the gap between germline ends came to 4 bases. CDR1 and CDR2 (germline): PRHDT, FYEKMQ (reference sequence). This CDR3 has 11 residues. TCR beta VDJ and CDR3 were profiled, and genomic DNA was the template. Via MiXCR, TCRdb re-called the reads, giving one row per CDR3 protein. The table has about 190,000 distinct CDR3 sequences, around half seen once. This clonotype occurred many times. The sequenced patients had an expansion of CD8+CD57+ cells seen by flow cytometry. This receptor was obtained from a human donor with aplastic anemia. This rearrangement joins TRBV13 to TRBJ2-3; D call uncertain. The sequencing sample was made of sorted CD4+, CD8+, or CD8+CD57+ T cells (not recorded which) from PBMCs. CDR3 protein: CASRGTDTQYF. In DNA, the CDR3 is TGTGCCAGCAGGGGGACAGATACGCAGTATTTT.